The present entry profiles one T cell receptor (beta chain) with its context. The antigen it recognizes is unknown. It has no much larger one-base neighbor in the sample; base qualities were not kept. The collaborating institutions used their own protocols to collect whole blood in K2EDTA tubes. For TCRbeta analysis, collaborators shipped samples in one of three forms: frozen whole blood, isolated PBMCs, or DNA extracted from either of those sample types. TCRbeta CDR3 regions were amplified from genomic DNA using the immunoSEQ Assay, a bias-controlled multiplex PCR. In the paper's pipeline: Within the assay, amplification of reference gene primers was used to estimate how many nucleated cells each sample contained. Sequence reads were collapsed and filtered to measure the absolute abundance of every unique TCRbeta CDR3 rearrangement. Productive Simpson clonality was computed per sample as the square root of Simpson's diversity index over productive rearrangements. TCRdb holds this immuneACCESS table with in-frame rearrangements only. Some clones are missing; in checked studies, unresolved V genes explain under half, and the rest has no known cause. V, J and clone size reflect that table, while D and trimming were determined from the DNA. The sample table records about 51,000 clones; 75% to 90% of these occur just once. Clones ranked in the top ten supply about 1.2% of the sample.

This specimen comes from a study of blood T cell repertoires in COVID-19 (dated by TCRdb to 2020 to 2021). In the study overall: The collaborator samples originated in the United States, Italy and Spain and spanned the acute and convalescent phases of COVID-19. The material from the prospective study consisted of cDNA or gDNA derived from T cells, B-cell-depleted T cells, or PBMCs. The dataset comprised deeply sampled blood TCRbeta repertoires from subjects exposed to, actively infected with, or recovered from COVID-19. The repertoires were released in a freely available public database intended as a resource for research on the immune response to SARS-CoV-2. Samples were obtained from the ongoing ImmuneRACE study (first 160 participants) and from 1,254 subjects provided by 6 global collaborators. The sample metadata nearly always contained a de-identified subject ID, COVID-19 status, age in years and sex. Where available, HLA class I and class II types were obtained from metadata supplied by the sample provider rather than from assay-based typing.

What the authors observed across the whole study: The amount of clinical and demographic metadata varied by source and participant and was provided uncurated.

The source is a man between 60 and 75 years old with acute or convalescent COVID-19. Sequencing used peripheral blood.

In nucleotides, the sequence is TGTGCCAGCAGCCAAGGGCTGGGTAGCCGGGATGAGCAGTTCTTC. It specifies CASSQGLGSRDEQFF. The chain joins TRBV3-1 (or the pseudogene TRBV3-2) to TRBJ2-1, with no D gene named confidently. V is shortened by 1 base, J by 8 bases, and the region joining them spans 15 bases. The CDR3 has 15 amino acids, counting the end cysteine and phenylalanine. CDR3 DNA only is kept here, 45 bases in frame from base 1. As encoded in the germline V gene (reference sequence), CDR1 is LGHDT while CDR2 is YNNKEL.